The sample holds many counts of the clone carrying this TCR beta chain. This entry is derived from a study of early T cells in non-severe SARS-CoV-2 infection. The protocol attached unique molecular identifiers to individual cDNA molecules. TCRdb called the 5' RACE reads again in MiXCR, with one record for every CDR3 protein. The sample includes approximately 32,000 distinct CDR3 sequences, approximately 6.3% of them seen just once. The source is an adult who was a healthcare worker with PCR-confirmed SARS-CoV-2 infection or an uninfected control (not recorded which). Sequenced sample: whole blood.

The CDR3 DNA follows: TGTGCCAGCAGCCTTGGACAGGGCCTTAATGAAAAACTGTTTTTT. Translating gives CASSLGQGLNEKLFF. The chain recombines TRBV7-8 with TRBJ1-4; 8 nucleotides agree with TRBD1. The CDR3 length is 15 residues. V shed 5 bases and J 4 bases; nucleotides not matched to a gene: 6. Germline V CDR1 and CDR2: SGHVS, FQNEAQ. Together with reference TRBV7-8 and TRBJ1-4, the CDR3 gives the full variable domain: GAGVSQSPRYKVAKRGQDVALRCDPISGHVSLFWYQQALGQGPEFLTYFQNEAQLDKSGLPSDRFFAERPEGSVSTLKIQRTQQEDSAVYLCASSLGQGLNEKLFFGSGTQLSVL.